This note documents a single T cell receptor (beta chain) sequence. The antigen remains unidentified. This entry comes from a study of cytomegalovirus exposure and HLA in healthy donors. The study's findings and limits: A few CMV-associated chains proved CMV antigen-specific in vitro. Sequencing likely produced, as an artifact, a cluster of highly shared sequence variants. Several top significant clusters appeared, in a later analysis, to be linked to common viral pathogens. A later analysis reportedly found fewer N-insertions in an Asian-associated ancestry cluster than the roughly 700-donor mean.

PCR involved 60 Vbeta and 13 Jbeta primers. Generated by immunoSEQ multiplex PCR, the TCRdb table keeps only in-frame clones and is missing some. This sample has roughly 100,000 clones; around 75% occur once, and the top ten carry approximately 1.3%. Trimming left V 4 bases short and J 4 bases short, with 10 bases between. Looked up from germline, CDR1 is SGHVS and CDR2 is FQNEAQ. The CDR3 is 13 residues long. The sequence was collected from a man between 35 and 55 years old in good health and CMV-seronegative. This chain links TRBV7-8 with TRBJ1-1; D gene unclear. The sample was PBMCs. CDR3 residues: CASSYARVTEAFF. The CDR3 nucleotides read TGTGCCAGCAGCTACGCGAGGGTCACTGAAGCTTTCTTT.